Each of the 21 T cell receptor beta chains below was sequenced from the same sample in a study of beta chain features in type 1 diabetes. Overall study findings and caveats: TCRB CDR3s from Type 1 diabetes patients were moderately but significantly shorter in all four CD4+ subsets.

cDNA synthesis used the whole RNA isolate, giving expressed TCRB sequences. Libraries were prepared by immunoSEQ multiplex PCR; TCRdb keeps only in-frame clonotypes and omits some of them. In the table there are hundreds of thousands of clones, around 13% of which are singletons. No antigen is known for these receptors. What was sequenced was naive CD4+ T cells from blood. The origin of the receptors is a woman younger than 35 with type 1 diabetes.

The table lists this clone with a few counts. The chain combines TRBV7-2 with TRBJ1-2; 8 bases agree with TRBD1. V lost 0 bases to trimming and J lost 8 bases; unmatched junction nucleotides: 8. The CDR3 spans 15 residues. Germline CDR1 reads SGHTA; CDR2 reads FQGNSA. The CDR3 DNA follows: TGTGCCAGCAGCTTAGCGCAGACAGGGGCGGGAGGCTACACCTTC. As protein: CASSLAQTGAGGYTF. The full variable domain, completed using reference TRBV7-2 and TRBJ1-2, is GAGVSQSPSNKVTEKGKDVELRCDPISGHTALYWYRQSLGQGLEFLIYFQGNSAPDKSGLPSDRFSAERTGGSVSTLTIQRTQQEDSAVYLCASSLAQTGAGGYTFGSGTRLTVV.

This clone has only a few counts. The chain recombines TRBV30 with TRBJ2-7; no clear D. Germline V gives CDR1 GTSNPN, CDR2 SVGIG (reference sequence). Trimming cost V 0 bases and J 5 bases, with 11 bases left between them. The CDR3 totals 13 residues. The CDR3, as DNA: TGTGCCTGGAGTGTACCGGGTGGCAACGAGCAGTACTTC. It codes for CAWSVPGGNEQYF.

This chain joins TRBV7-2 and TRBJ1-2; D might be TRBD1 (6 bases). The CDR3 has 15 residues. Trimming took off 0 bases at V and 4 bases at J, with 12 bases between the two ends. Germline V gene lookup returns CDR1 SGHTA and CDR2 FQGNSA. The CDR3 nucleotides read TGTGCCAGCAGCTTAGCGCAGGGGCTGCCCTATGGCTACACCTTC. This encodes CASSLAQGLPYGYTF.

This sequence joins TRBV2 and TRBJ2-1; unclear D gene. The V gene's germline CDR1 is SNHLY and CDR2 FYNNEI. This CDR3 contains 15 residues. Trimming cost V 2 bases and J 0 bases, with 8 bases left between them. CDR3 in DNA: TGTGCCAGCAGTGAAACTGCCCGCTCCTACAATGAGCAGTTCTTC. Encoded protein: CASSETARSYNEQFF.

This clone appeared a few times. The chain employs TRBV15 and TRBJ2-1; weak D call: TRBD2 (7 bases). This CDR3 has 14 residues. Germline assignment: CDR1 LNHNV and CDR2 YYDKDF (reference sequence). V was cut by 8 bases and J by 4 bases, with 15 bases left in between. The CDR3 DNA sequence: TGTGCCACCCTAGGCGGGGGCGGGTACAATGAGCAGTTCTTC. This codes for CATLGGGGYNEQFF.

This clone was observed a handful of times. The V and J genes are TRBV5-6 and TRBJ1-1; 7 positions match TRBD1. With V trimmed by 9 bases and J by 3 bases, 11 bases remained unmatched. Germline loops: CDR1 SGHDT, CDR2 YYEEEE. The CDR3 covers 14 residues. The CDR3 bases are TGTGCCACCTTCACCCAGGGGGTGGACACTGAAGCTTTCTTT. Its protein is CATFTQGVDTEAFF. Looking up the rest from reference TRBV5-6 and TRBJ1-1 gives the full variable domain: DAGVTQSPTHLIKTRGQQVTLRCSPKSGHDTVSWYQQALGQGPQFIFQYYEEEERQRGNFPDRFSGHQFPNYSSELNVNALLLGDSALYLCATFTQGVDTEAFFGQGTRLTVV.

The chain recombines TRBV7-2 with TRBJ1-6; tentative D call: TRBD1 (6 bases). Germline CDR1 and CDR2: SGHTA and FQGNSA. The CDR3 consists of 15 residues. V lost 10 bases and J lost 5, with 18 bases in between. Here the CDR3 DNA reads TGTGCCATACGACAGGAAGGGGCAAATAATTCACCCCTCCACTTT. This codes for CAIRQEGANNSPLHF.

V is TRBV7-8 and J is TRBJ2-1, with 8 bases fitting TRBD1. The germline CDR1 and CDR2 sequences are SGHVS and FQNEAQ. V was pared by 3 bases and J by 10 bases, with 5 bases of the junction left unmatched. The CDR3 contains 13 residues. Here the CDR3 DNA reads TGTGCCAGCAGCTTGGATAGGGACAGGGAGCAGTTCTTC. It translates to CASSLDRDREQFF.

The chain uses TRBV7-2 and TRBJ2-2, with a tentative D call TRBD1 (6 bases). The CDR3 is made up of 14 amino acids. The germline V and J ends were trimmed by 5 bases and 4 bases, with 11 bases remaining between them. CDR1 is SGHTA and CDR2 is FQGNSA in the germline V gene. The CDR3 loop is CASSVQGRTGELFF. The CDR3 bases are TGTGCCAGCAGCGTACAGGGTCGCACCGGGGAGCTGTTTTTT.

This clone occurred a few times. This chain joins TRBV9 and TRBJ2-6; D perhaps matches TRBD2 (5 bases). Trimming took 3 bases from V and 3 from J, leaving 13 bases between them. The CDR3 runs to 16 residues. Germline values: CDR1 SGDLS, CDR2 YYNGEE. CDR3 nucleotides: TGTGCCAGCAGCGGACGAGGAACTAGTGGGGCCAACGTCCTGACTTTC. It yields the protein CASSGRGTSGANVLTF.

This clone was picked up a small number of times. Additional DNA sequences in this sample encode the identical CDR3. The V gene is TRBV7-2, the J gene TRBJ2-3; TRBD2 is a possible D gene (5 bases). There are 14 residues in the CDR3. The germline V gene has CDR1 SGHTA and CDR2 FQGNSA. Trimming shortened V by 2 bases and J by 1 base, and 7 bases separated the two germline ends. The CDR3 is CASSLSGGTDTQYF. CDR3 DNA sequence: TGTGCCAGCAGCTTATCCGGGGGCACAGATACGCAGTATTTT.

The table lists this clone with a few counts. The chain employs TRBV15 and TRBJ2-5; no reliable D call. Trimming took off 1 base at V and 1 base at J, with 10 bases between the two ends. CDR1 and CDR2 (germline): LNHNV, YYDKDF (reference sequence). The CDR3 extends over 15 amino acids. CDR3 coding DNA: TGTGCCACCAGCAGAGTTGGCCCTGGCCAAGAGACCCAGTACTTC. Its protein product is CATSRVGPGQETQYF. Full variable domain (remainder filled in from reference TRBV15 and TRBJ2-5): DAMVIQNPRYQVTQFGKPVTLSCSQTLNHNVMYWYQQKSSQAPKLLFHYYDKDFNNEADTPDNFQSRRPNTSFCFLDIRSPGLGDTAMYLCATSRVGPGQETQYFGPGTRLLVL.

The rearrangement uses TRBV28 and TRBJ1-5, with a tentative D call TRBD1 (5 bases). This CDR3 has 15 amino acids. V dropped 1 base and J dropped 4 bases, with 11 bases sitting between them. Germline assignment: CDR1 MDHEN and CDR2 SYDVKM. The CDR3 DNA follows: TGTGCCAGCAGTTTATTAGCAGGGCTAAATCAGCCCCAGCATTTT. This encodes CASSLLAGLNQPQHF.

This chain joins TRBV5-1 and TRBJ1-5; D uncertain. This CDR3 has 13 amino acids. Trimming shortened V by 7 bases and J by 5 bases, and 13 bases separated the two germline ends. Germline V CDR1 and CDR2: SGHRS, YFSETQ. DNA for the CDR3: TGCGCCAGCCGACTAGGTCGGGATCAGCCCCAGCATTTT. Protein product: CASRLGRDQPQHF.

CDR3 coding DNA: TGTGCCTGGACGCCATATTCTTACAAGACCCAGTACTTC. It encodes CAWTPYSYKTQYF. This chain joins TRBV30 and TRBJ2-5; D gene uncertain. CDR3 size: 13 residues. CDR1 GTSNPN and CDR2 SVGIG come from the germline V gene (reference sequence). The V gene lost 4 bases and the J gene lost 6 bases, with 15 bases spanning the gap.

The chain combines TRBV28 with TRBJ2-1; TRBD2 agrees at 10 bases. V gave up 9 bases and J gave up 7 bases; unmatched junction bases: 9. Germline lookup yields CDR1 MDHEN and CDR2 SYDVKM. CDR3 length equals 14 residues. As DNA, the CDR3 is TGTGCCAGTAGCCTAGCGGGGGACTTAAATGAGCAGTTCTTC. Translating gives CASSLAGDLNEQFF. The whole variable domain, filled in from reference TRBV28 and TRBJ2-1, reads DVKVTQSSRYLVKRTGEKVFLECVQDMDHENMFWYRQDPGLGLRLIYFSYDVKMKEKGDIPEGYSVSREKKERFSLILESASTNQTSMYLCASSLAGDLNEQFFGPGTRLTVL.

About this clone: The sample holds other DNA sequences that translate to the same CDR3. CDR3 DNA sequence: TGTGCCAGCAGTTTAAGGGGAACTGAAGCTTTCTTT. Protein: CASSLRGTEAFF. This chain joins TRBV6-5 and TRBJ1-1; tentatively, D is TRBD1 (5 bases). Trimming removed 4 bases at V and 5 bases at J, with 8 bases between. The CDR3 sequence is 12 residues long. Germline CDR1 and CDR2: MNHEY and SVGAGI.

This chain connects TRBV5-1 to TRBJ2-1; TRBD1 aligns across 7 bases. The V and J ends lost 1 base and 4 bases, in that order; junction bases with no gene match: 2. CDR3 length: 14 residues. Germline-derived CDR1 and CDR2 are SGHRS and YFSETQ. The CDR3 protein is CASSLTGEYNEQFF. The DNA of the CDR3 is TGCGCCAGCAGCTTGACAGGGGAGTACAATGAGCAGTTCTTC.

This clone has just a few counts. The chain uses TRBV30 and TRBJ2-1; possible D gene TRBD1, 6 bases. V lost 3 bases and J 9 bases, leaving 15 bases between the germline ends. Germline V lookup: CDR1 GTSNPN, CDR2 SVGIG (reference sequence). The CDR3 totals 13 residues. As DNA, the CDR3 is TGTGCCTGGAGATCGGTTTTAGGGGGTGAGCAGTTCTTC. The encoded protein is CAWRSVLGGEQFF.

This clone was observed a single time. CDR3 bases: TGTGCCAGCTCACCAGTGACAGGGAATAATTCACCCCTCCACTTT. It is translated as CASSPVTGNNSPLHF. The chain combines TRBV18 with TRBJ1-6; 7 nucleotides line up with TRBD1. The CDR3 length is 15 residues. Germline loops: CDR1 KGHSH, CDR2 LQKENI. The ends lost 2 bases at V and 5 bases at J; junction bases unmatched: 3.

This clone was recorded a few times. The chain has TRBV7-2 and TRBJ2-1; TRBD1 matches 8 bases. The CDR3 runs 15 residues. J gave up 4 bases and V 6 bases, and 8 bases lay outside the gene matches. Looked up from germline, CDR1 is SGHTA and CDR2 is FQGNSA. CDR3 nucleotide sequence: TGTGCCAGCAGTCCACAGGGGGTTGTATACAATGAGCAGTTCTTC. Amino acids: CASSPQGVVYNEQFF. Combining the CDR3 with reference TRBV7-2 and TRBJ2-1 gives the whole variable domain GAGVSQSPSNKVTEKGKDVELRCDPISGHTALYWYRQSLGQGLEFLIYFQGNSAPDKSGLPSDRFSAERTGGSVSTLTIQRTQQEDSAVYLCASSPQGVVYNEQFFGPGTRLTVL.